This TCR beta chain came from a study of blood T cell repertoires in COVID-19 (TCRdb year 2020). Background on the whole study: Samples from collaborators originated in the United States, Italy and Spain and spanned both the acute and convalescent phases of COVID-19. A freely available public database, intended as a resource for researchers studying the immune response to SARS-CoV-2, is where the repertoires were released. The samples were drawn from two sources: the first 160 participants of the ongoing ImmuneRACE study, and over 1,000 subjects contributed by 6 global collaborators. The dataset comprised deeply sampled blood TCRbeta repertoires from subjects exposed to, actively infected with, or recovered from COVID-19. Where HLA class I and class II types were available, the types were taken from metadata supplied by the sample provider, not from assay-based typing. The prospective study material was composed of cDNA or gDNA derived from T cells, B-cell-depleted T cells, or PBMCs. Sample metadata almost always included a de-identified subject ID, COVID-19 status, age in years and sex. Findings and caveats that apply to the study as a whole: The quantity of clinical and demographic metadata differed by source and by participant and was supplied without curation.

Collaborating institutions collected whole blood in K2EDTA tubes following their own protocols. For TCRbeta analysis, collaborators shipped samples in one of three forms: frozen whole blood, isolated PBMCs, or DNA extracted from either of those sample types. The V end loses 7 bases and the J end loses 2 bases, and a stretch of 11 bases separates them. The CDR3 numbers 14 residues from cysteine through phenylalanine. Only the CDR3 DNA is retained, 42 bases long and in frame from the first base. Via the germline V gene (reference sequence), CDR1 is LNHDA and CDR2 SQIVND. TCRbeta CDR3 regions were amplified from genomic DNA using the immunoSEQ Assay, a bias-controlled multiplex PCR. For the original study's pipeline: The number of nucleated cells in each sample was estimated by amplification of reference gene primers within the assay. To quantify the absolute abundance of each unique TCRbeta CDR3 rearrangement, sequence reads were collapsed and filtered. For each sample, productive Simpson clonality was calculated by taking the square root of Simpson's diversity index across productive rearrangements. In TCRdb, the immuneACCESS table is reduced to in-frame sequences with V and J assigned. These tables do not hold every clone; where another copy was compared, an unresolved V gene accounts for under half, and the others remain unexplained. D and trimming were read from the DNA, whereas the V and J calls and clone size are those reported in that table. The sample table lists about 46,000 clones, 75% to 90% of them with a count of one. About 1.2% of the sample rests with the top ten.

Worth noting for this clone: This clone's antigen is unknown. No clone much larger than this one lies a single base away; base qualities are absent.

Sequencing was done on a sample of peripheral blood. In this chain, TRBV19 is recombined with TRBJ1-4; the D gene assignment is ambiguous. The receptor was derived from a man aged 60-69 years with acute or convalescent COVID-19. The bases read TGTGCCAGTAACGTTCGGAGCACTAATGAAAAACTGTTTTTT. Its translation reads: CASNVRSTNEKLFF.